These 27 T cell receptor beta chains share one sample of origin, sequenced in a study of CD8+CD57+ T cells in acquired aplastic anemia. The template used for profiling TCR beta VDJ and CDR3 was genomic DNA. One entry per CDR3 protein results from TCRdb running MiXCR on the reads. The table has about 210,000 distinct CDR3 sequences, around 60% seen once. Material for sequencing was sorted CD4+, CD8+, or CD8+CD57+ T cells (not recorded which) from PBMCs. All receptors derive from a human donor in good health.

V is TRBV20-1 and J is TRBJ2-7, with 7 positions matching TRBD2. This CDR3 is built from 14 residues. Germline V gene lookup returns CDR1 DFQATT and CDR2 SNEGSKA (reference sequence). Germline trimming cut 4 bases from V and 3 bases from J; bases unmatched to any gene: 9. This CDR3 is CSAKPGTTYYEQYF. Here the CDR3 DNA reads TGCAGTGCTAAACCCGGGACTACATACTACGAGCAGTACTTC.

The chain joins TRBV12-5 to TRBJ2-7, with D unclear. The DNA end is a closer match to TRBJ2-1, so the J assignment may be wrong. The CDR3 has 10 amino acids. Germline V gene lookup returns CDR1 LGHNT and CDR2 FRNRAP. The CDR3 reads CASGPGEQFF. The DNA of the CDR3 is TGTGCTAGTGGCCCCGGTGAGCAGTTCTTC.

The CDR3 sequence: CATSLPRGSTDTQYF. The CDR3 nucleotides read TGTGCCACCAGCCTACCTAGGGGCAGCACAGATACGCAGTATTTT. J is TRBJ2-3 and V is TRBV24-1, with a tentative D call TRBD1 (5 bases). Germline V gives CDR1 KGHDR, CDR2 SFDVKD. The CDR3 consists of 15 residues. The ends were cut back, 7 bases at V and 0 bases at J, with 13 bases in the middle.

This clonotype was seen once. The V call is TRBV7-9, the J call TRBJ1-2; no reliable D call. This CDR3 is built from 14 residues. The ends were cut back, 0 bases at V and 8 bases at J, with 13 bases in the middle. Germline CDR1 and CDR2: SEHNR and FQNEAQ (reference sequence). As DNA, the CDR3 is TGTGCCAGCAGCTTAGCGGGGTCAGGTTGGGGCTACACCTTC. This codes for CASSLAGSGWGYTF.

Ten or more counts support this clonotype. This CDR3 reads CASAIFVVPEAFF. The CDR3 nucleotides are TGTGCCAGCGCGATCTTTGTGGTCCCTGAAGCTTTCTTT. The chain recombines TRBV5-8 with TRBJ1-1; D unresolved. The V end was cut by 7 bases, the J end by 6 bases, with 16 bases between. This CDR3 has 13 amino acids. The V gene's germline CDR1 is SGHTS and CDR2 YDEGEE.

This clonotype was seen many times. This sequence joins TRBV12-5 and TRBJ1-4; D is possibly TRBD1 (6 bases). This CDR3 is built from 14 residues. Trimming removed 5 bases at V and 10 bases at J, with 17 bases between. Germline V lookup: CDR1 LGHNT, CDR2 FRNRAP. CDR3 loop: CASGPTTGGGKLFF. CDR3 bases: TGTGCTAGTGGTCCCACGACAGGCGGTGGAAAACTGTTTTTT.

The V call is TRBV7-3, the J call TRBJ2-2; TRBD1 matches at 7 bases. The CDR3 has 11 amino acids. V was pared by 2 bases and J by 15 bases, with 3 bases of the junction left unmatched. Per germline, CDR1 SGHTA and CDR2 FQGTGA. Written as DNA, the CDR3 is TGTGCCAGCAGCTTAGACAGGGAAGTGTTTTTT. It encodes CASSLDREVFF.

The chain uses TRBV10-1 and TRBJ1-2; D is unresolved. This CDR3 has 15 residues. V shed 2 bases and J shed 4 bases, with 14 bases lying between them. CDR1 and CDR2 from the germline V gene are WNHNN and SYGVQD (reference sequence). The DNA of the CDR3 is TGCGCCAGCAGTGAGGCAGGCTCCACCTTCTATGGCTACACCTTC. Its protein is CASSEAGSTFYGYTF.

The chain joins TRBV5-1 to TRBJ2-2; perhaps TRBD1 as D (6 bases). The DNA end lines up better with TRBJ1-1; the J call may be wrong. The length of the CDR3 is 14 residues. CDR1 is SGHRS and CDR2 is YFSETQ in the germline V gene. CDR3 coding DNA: TGCGCCAGCAGCGGTACAGGGCCACACACTGAAGCTTTCTTT. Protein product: CASSGTGPHTEAFF.

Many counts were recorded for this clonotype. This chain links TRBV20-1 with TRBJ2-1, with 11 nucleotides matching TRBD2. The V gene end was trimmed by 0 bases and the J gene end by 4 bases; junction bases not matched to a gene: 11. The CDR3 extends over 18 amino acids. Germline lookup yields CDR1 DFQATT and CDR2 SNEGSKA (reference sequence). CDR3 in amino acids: CSARDTTGTSGSYNEQFF. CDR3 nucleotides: TGCAGTGCTAGAGACACGACCGGAACTAGCGGGAGTTACAATGAGCAGTTCTTC.

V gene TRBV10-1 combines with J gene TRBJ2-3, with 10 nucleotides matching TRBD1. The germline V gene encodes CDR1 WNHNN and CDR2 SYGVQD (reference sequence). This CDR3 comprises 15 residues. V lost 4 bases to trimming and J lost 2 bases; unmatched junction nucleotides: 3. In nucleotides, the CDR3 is TGCGCCAGCAGTGGCGGGACAGGGGACACAGATACGCAGTATTTT. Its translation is CASSGGTGDTDTQYF.

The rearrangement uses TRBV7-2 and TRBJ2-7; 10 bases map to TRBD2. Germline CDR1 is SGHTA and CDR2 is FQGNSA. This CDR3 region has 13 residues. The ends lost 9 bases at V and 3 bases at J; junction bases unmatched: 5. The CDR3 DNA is TGTGCCAGTACTAGCGGGGAGAGCTACGAGCAGTACTTC. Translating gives CASTSGESYEQYF. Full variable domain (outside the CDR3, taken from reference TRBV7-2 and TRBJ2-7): GAGVSQSPSNKVTEKGKDVELRCDPISGHTALYWYRQSLGQGLEFLIYFQGNSAPDKSGLPSDRFSAERTGGSVSTLTIQRTQQEDSAVYLCASTSGESYEQYFGPGTRLTVT.

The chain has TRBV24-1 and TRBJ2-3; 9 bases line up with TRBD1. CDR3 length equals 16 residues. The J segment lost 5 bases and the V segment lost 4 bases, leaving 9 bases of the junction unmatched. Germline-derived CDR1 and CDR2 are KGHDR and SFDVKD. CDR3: CATSDYGTGSGDTQYF. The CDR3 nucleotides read TGTGCCACCAGTGACTATGGGACAGGGAGTGGAGATACGCAGTATTTT.

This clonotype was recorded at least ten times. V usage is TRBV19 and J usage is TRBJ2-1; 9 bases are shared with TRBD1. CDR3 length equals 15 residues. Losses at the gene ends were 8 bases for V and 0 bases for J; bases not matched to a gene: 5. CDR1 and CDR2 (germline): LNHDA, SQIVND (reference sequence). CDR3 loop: CASWTGESSYNEQFF. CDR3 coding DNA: TGTGCCAGTTGGACAGGGGAGAGCTCCTACAATGAGCAGTTCTTC.

CDR3 DNA: TGTGCCAGTAGTATAGGTAGTAGGACAGCCAATCAGCCCCAGCATTTT. Its translation is CASSIGSRTANQPQHF. The chain joins TRBV19 to TRBJ1-5; D perhaps matches TRBD1 (6 bases). Germline V gene lookup returns CDR1 LNHDA and CDR2 SQIVND (reference sequence). Trimming pared 1 base from V and 3 bases from J, leaving 13 bases between. The CDR3 is made up of 16 amino acids.

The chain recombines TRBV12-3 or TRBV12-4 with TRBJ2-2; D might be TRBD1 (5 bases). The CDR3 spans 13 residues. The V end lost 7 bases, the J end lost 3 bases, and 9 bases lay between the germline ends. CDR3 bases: TGTGCCAGCACCGACAGTTACACCGGGGAGCTGTTTTTT. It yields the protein CASTDSYTGELFF.

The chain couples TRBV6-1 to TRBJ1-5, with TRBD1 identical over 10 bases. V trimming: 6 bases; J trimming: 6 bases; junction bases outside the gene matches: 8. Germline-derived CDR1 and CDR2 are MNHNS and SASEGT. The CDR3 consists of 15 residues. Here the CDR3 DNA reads TGTGCCAGCAGGAGGGACAGGGGTACGGCTCAGCCCCAGCATTTT. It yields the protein CASRRDRGTAQPQHF.

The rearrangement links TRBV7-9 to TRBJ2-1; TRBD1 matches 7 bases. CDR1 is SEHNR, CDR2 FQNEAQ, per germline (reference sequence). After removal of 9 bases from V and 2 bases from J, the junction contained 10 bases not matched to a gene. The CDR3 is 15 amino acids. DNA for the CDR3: TGTGCCAGTAGTATGCCGGACAGGCCCTACAATGAGCAGTTCTTC. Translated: CASSMPDRPYNEQFF. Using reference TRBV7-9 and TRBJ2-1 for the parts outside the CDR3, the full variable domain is DTGVSQNPRHKITKRGQNVTFRCDPISEHNRLYWYRQTLGQGPEFLTYFQNEAQLEKSRLLSDRFSAERPKGSFSTLEIQRTEQGDSAMYLCASSMPDRPYNEQFFGPGTRLTVL.

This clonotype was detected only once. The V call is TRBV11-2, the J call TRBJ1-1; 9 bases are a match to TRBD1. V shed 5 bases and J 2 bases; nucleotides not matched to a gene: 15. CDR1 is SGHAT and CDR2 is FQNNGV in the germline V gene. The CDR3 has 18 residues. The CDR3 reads CASSPDSTGGRANTEAFF. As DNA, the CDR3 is TGTGCCAGCAGCCCAGACTCCACAGGGGGCCGCGCTAACACTGAAGCTTTCTTT.

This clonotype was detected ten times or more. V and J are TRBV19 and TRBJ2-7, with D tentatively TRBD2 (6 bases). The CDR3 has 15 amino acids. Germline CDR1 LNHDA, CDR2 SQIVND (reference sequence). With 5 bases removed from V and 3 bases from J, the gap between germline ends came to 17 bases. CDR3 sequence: CASSSKEGLIYEQYF. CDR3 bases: TGTGCCAGTAGTTCCAAAGAGGGACTTATCTACGAGCAGTACTTC.

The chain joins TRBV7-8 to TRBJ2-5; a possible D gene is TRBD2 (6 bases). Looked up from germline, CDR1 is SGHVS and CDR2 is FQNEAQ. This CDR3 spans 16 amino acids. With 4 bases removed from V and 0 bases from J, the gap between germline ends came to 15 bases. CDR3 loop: CASSSAGPFYQETQYF. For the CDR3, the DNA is TGTGCCAGCAGCTCCGCGGGACCATTTTACCAAGAGACCCAGTACTTC.

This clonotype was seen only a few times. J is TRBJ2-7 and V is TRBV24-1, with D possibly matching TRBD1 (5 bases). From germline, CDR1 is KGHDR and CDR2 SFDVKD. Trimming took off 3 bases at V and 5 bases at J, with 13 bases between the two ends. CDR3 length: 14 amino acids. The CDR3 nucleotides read TGTGCCACCAGTGATCCAGGGTTGAGTAACGAGCAGTACTTC. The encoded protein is CATSDPGLSNEQYF.

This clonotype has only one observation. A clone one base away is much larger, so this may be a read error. The CDR3 is CASSAGQELKNTEAFF. DNA of the CDR3: TGTGCCAGCAGCGCAGGACAGGAGCTAAAGAACACTGAAGCTTTCTTT. The gene calls are TRBV7-2 and TRBJ1-1, with 7 bases lining up with TRBD1. V lost 5 bases to trimming and J lost 1 base; unmatched junction nucleotides: 10. Germline V gene data show CDR1 as SGHTA and CDR2 as FQGNSA. CDR3 length: 16 amino acids.

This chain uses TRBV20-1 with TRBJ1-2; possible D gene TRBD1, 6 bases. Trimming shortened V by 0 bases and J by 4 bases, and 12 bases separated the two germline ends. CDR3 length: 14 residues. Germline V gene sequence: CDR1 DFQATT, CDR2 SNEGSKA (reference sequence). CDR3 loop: CSARDPRGGYGYTF. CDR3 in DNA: TGCAGTGCTAGAGATCCCAGGGGAGGCTATGGCTACACCTTC.

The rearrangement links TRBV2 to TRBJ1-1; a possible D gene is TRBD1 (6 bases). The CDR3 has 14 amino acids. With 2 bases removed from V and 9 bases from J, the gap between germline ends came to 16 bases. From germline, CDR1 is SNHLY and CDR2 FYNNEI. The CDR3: CASSESRGGLKAFF. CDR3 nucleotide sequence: TGTGCCAGCAGTGAATCTCGTGGGGGGCTGAAAGCTTTCTTT.

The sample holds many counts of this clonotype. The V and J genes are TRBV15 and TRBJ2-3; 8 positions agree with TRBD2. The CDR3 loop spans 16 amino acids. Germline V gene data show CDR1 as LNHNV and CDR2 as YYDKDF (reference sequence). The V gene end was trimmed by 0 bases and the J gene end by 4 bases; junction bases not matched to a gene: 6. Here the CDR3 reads CATSRDRGGGPDTQYF. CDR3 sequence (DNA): TGTGCCACCAGCAGAGATCGGGGCGGGGGGCCAGATACGCAGTATTTT. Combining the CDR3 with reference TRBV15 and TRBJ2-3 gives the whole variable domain DAMVIQNPRYQVTQFGKPVTLSCSQTLNHNVMYWYQQKSSQAPKLLFHYYDKDFNNEADTPDNFQSRRPNTSFCFLDIRSPGLGDTAMYLCATSRDRGGGPDTQYFGPGTRLTVL.

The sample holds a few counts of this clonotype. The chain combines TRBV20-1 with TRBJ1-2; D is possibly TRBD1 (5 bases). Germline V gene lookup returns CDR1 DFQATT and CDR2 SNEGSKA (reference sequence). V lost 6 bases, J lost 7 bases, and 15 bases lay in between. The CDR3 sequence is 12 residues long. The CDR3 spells CSAPGGGFGYTF. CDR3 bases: TGCAGTGCCCCTGGGGGGGGGTTTGGCTACACCTTC.